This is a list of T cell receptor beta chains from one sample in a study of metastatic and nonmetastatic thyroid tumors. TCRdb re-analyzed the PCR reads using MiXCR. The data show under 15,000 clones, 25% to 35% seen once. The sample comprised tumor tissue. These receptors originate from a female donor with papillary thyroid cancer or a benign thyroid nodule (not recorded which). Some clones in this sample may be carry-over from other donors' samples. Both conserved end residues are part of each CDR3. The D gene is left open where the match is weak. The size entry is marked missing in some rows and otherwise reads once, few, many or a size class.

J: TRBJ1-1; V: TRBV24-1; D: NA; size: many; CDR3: CATSAVGKTEAFF; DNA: TGTGCCACCAGTGCTGTAGGGAAAACTGAAGCTTTCTTT
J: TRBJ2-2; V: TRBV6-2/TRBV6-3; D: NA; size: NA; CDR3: CASSSLQRSNAGELFF; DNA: TGTGCCAGCAGTTCCCTCCAGCGGTCGAACGCCGGGGAGCTGTTTTTT
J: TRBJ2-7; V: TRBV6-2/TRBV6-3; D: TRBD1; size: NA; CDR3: CASSYIGTGVGWSSYEQYF; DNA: TGTGCCAGCAGTTACATCGGGACAGGGGTTGGTTGGAGCTCCTACGAGCAGTACTTC
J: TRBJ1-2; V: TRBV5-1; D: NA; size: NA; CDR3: CASSPTYLYGYTF; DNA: TGCGCCAGCAGCCCGACATACCTCTATGGCTACACCTTC
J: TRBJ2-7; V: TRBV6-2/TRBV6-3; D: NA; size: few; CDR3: CASSRDRGRLAGTYEQYF; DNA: TGTGCCAGCAGTAGGGACAGGGGGCGACTAGCGGGAACCTACGAGCAGTACTTC
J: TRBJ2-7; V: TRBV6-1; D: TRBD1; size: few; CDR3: CASSDDRGSYEQYF; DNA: TGTGCCAGCAGTGACGACAGGGGTAGCTACGAGCAGTACTTC
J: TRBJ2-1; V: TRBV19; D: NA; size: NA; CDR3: CASSNWKGDSYEQFF; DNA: TGTGCCAGTAGTAACTGGAAAGGGGATTCCTACGAGCAGTTCTTC
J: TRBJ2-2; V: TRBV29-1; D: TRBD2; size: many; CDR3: CSVEVRGAFPGELFF; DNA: TGCAGCGTTGAAGTGCGGGGGGCTTTCCCCGGGGAGCTGTTTTTT
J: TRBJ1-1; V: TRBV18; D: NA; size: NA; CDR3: CASSPGQRGTEAFF; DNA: TGTGCCAGCTCACCCGGACAGAGGGGCACTGAAGCTTTCTTT
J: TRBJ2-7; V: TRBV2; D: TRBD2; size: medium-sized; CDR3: CASRGKGLAIEQYF; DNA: TGTGCCAGCAGAGGGAAGGGACTAGCTATCGAGCAGTACTTC